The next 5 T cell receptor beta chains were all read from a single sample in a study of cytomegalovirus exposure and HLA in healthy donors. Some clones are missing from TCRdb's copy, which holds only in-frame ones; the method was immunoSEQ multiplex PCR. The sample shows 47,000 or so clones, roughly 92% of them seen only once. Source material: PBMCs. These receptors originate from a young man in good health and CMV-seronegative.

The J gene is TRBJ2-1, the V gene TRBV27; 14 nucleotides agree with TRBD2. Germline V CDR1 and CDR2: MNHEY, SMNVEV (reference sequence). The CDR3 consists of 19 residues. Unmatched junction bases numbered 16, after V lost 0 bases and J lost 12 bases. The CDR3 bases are TGTGCCAGCAGTTTATCGACCGGGTCCGGGACTAGCGGGAGTACTCTGCAGTTCTTC. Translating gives CASSLSTGSGTSGSTLQFF.

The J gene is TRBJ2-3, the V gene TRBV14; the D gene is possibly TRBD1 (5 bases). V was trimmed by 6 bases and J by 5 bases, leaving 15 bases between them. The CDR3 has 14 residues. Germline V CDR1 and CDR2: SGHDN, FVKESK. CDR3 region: CASRKKKGLDTQYF. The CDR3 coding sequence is TGTGCCAGCAGAAAAAAAAAGGGGTTAGATACGCAGTATTTT.

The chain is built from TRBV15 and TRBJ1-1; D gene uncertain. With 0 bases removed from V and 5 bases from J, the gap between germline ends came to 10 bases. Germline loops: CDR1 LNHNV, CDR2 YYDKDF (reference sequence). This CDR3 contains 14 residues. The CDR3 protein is CATSRDFRETEAFF. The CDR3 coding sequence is TGTGCCACCAGCAGAGATTTTCGTGAGACTGAAGCTTTCTTT.

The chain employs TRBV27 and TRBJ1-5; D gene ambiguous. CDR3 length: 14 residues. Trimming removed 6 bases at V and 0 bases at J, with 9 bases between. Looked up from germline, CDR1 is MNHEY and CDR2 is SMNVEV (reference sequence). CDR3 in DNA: TGTGCCAGCAGCAGAACCAGTAGCAATCAGCCCCAGCATTTT. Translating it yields CASSRTSSNQPQHF.

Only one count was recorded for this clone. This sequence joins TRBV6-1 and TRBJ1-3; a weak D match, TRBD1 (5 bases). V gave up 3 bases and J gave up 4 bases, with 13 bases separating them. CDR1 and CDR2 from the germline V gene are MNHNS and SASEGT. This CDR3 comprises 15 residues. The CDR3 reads CASSETVEAGNTIYF. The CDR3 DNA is TGTGCCAGCAGTGAGACAGTCGAGGCGGGAAACACCATATATTTT.